This TCR beta chain was profiled in a study of T cell responses to AZD1222 COVID-19 vaccine. Study information: Analyses pooled second doses at about 4 or about 12 weeks.

Some clones are missing from TCRdb's copy, which holds only in-frame ones; the method was immunoSEQ multiplex PCR. This sample yields about 97,000 clones, of which around nine tenths are seen a single time; 2.5% to 3.5% belongs to the top ten. The V end lost 2 bases, the J end lost 5 bases, and 9 bases lay between the germline ends. CDR1 SQVTM and CDR2 ANQGSEA come from the germline V gene. CDR3 length equals 13 residues. The sequencing here drew on peripheral blood, taken on day 0 of AZD1222 vaccination. The chain combines TRBV29-1 with TRBJ2-2; maybe TRBD1 (5 bases). The sequence derives from an adult in good health. The CDR3 loop is CSVERGGTGELFF. CDR3 DNA: TGCAGCGTTGAAAGGGGTGGAACCGGGGAGCTGTTTTTT.